The 21 T cell receptor beta chains reported below all come from one sample, sequenced in a study of T cells in Graves' hyperthyroidism and ophthalmopathy. RNA transcripts yielded amplified TCR beta CDR3 regions. First-round RT-PCR with HTBI primers amplified the TCR CDR3 region. TCRdb passed the multiplex PCR reads through MiXCR, listing each CDR3 protein once. In the table there are around 520,000 distinct CDR3 sequences, 14% of which are singletons. Source material: blood. Source of these receptors: a young woman with Graves' hyperthyroidism.

This clonotype was found many times. The V gene is TRBV6-2 or TRBV6-3, the J gene TRBJ1-5, with a weak D call TRBD1 (5 bases). The CDR3 contains 14 residues. Per the germline V gene, CDR1 is MNHEY and CDR2 is SVGEGT. Trimming stripped 10 bases from V and 2 bases from J, with 15 bases between. The CDR3 reads CATSRGEGNQPQHF. CDR3 nucleotides: TGTGCCACGTCGCGGGGGGAAGGCAATCAGCCCCAGCATTTT.

The rearrangement links TRBV2 to TRBJ2-1, with 7 positions matching TRBD2. This CDR3 spans 15 amino acids. With V trimmed by 8 bases and J by 0 bases, 7 bases remained unmatched. CDR1 is SNHLY, CDR2 FYNNEI, per germline. CDR3 in amino acids: CASGGGGSSYNEQFF. CDR3 sequence (DNA): TGTGCCAGCGGGGGGGGGGGAAGCTCCTACAATGAGCAGTTCTTC. Using reference TRBV2 and TRBJ2-1 for the parts outside the CDR3, the full variable domain is EPEVTQTPSHQVTQMGQEVILRCVPISNHLYFYWYRQILGQKVEFLVSFYNNEISEKSEIFDDQFSVERPDGSNFTLKIRSTKLEDSAMYFCASGGGGSSYNEQFFGPGTRLTVL.

This clonotype was recorded at least ten times. The chain uses TRBV7-2 and TRBJ2-3; 10 nucleotides match TRBD2. The germline gives CDR1 SGHTA, CDR2 FQGNSA. V dropped 4 bases and J dropped 4; count of bases not matched to a gene: 5. This CDR3 comprises 15 residues. The CDR3 here is CASSSSGSSADTQYF. CDR3 DNA sequence: TGTGCCAGCAGCTCTAGCGGGAGTAGTGCAGATACGCAGTATTTT.

This clonotype came up a few times. The rearrangement joins TRBV4-1 to TRBJ1-4; a possible D gene is TRBD1 (6 bases). The CDR3 is made up of 12 amino acids. The germline CDR1 and CDR2 sequences are MGHRA and YSYEKL. The V end lost 3 bases, the J end lost 11 bases, and 10 bases lay between the germline ends. This CDR3 reads CASSQTGWKLFF. The CDR3 DNA sequence: TGCGCCAGCAGCCAGACAGGATGGAAACTGTTTTTT.

The rearrangement uses TRBV19 and TRBJ2-1, with TRBD2 matching 9 bases. V was clipped by 3 bases and J by 0 bases; unmatched bases: 6. CDR1 and CDR2 (germline): LNHDA, SQIVND (reference sequence). The CDR3 has 17 residues. CDR3 nucleotides: TGTGCCAGTAGTATTTACCTACTAGCGGGCTCCTACAATGAGCAGTTCTTC. Translating it yields CASSIYLLAGSYNEQFF. Full variable domain (remainder filled in from reference TRBV19 and TRBJ2-1): DGGITQSPKYLFRKEGQNVTLSCEQNLNHDAMYWYRQDPGQGLRLIYYSQIVNDFQKGDIAEGYSVSREKKESFPLTVTSAQKNPTAFYLCASSIYLLAGSYNEQFFGPGTRLTVL.

This clonotype was counted at least ten times. The chain combines TRBV11-3 with TRBJ2-3, with D perhaps being TRBD1 or TRBD2 (5 bases each). The CDR3 extends over 14 amino acids. The V end lost 1 base, the J end lost 6 bases, and 11 bases lay between the germline ends. In germline, CDR1 is SGHNT, CDR2 YENEEA. CDR3 DNA sequence: TGTGCCAGCAGCTTAGGAGGGACCCTCGATACGCAGTATTTT. Translating it yields CASSLGGTLDTQYF.

This clonotype has only a few counts. The rearrangement links TRBV20-1 to TRBJ2-5; perhaps TRBD2 as D (5 bases). Germline V gives CDR1 DFQATT, CDR2 SNEGSKA (reference sequence). The CDR3 is 13 residues long. V lost 5 bases to trimming and J lost 4 bases, with 14 bases between them. CDR3 coding DNA: TGCAGTGCTGGGCTTATGGGGAGAGAGACCCAGTACTTC. This encodes CSAGLMGRETQYF.

This clonotype was picked up many times. The chain uses TRBV7-2 and TRBJ1-2; maybe TRBD1 (5 bases). V lost 4 bases to trimming and J lost 3 bases, with 12 bases between them. Germline V gene lookup returns CDR1 SGHTA and CDR2 FQGNSA. The CDR3 covers 14 residues. The CDR3 DNA follows: TGTGCCAGCAGCTCCCAGGGTTCATACTATGGCTACACCTTC. It codes for CASSSQGSYYGYTF.

This clonotype occurred many times. J is TRBJ1-4 and V is TRBV19; the D is unclear. Trimming stripped 3 bases from V and 0 bases from J, with 8 bases between. The CDR3 sequence is 15 residues long. CDR1 and CDR2 (germline): LNHDA, SQIVND (reference sequence). This CDR3 reads CASSMEISTNEKLFF. The CDR3, as DNA: TGTGCCAGTAGTATGGAGATTTCAACTAATGAAAAACTGTTTTTT. Full variable domain (outside the CDR3, taken from reference TRBV19 and TRBJ1-4): DGGITQSPKYLFRKEGQNVTLSCEQNLNHDAMYWYRQDPGQGLRLIYYSQIVNDFQKGDIAEGYSVSREKKESFPLTVTSAQKNPTAFYLCASSMEISTNEKLFFGSGTQLSVL.

This clonotype was seen many times. The chain couples TRBV20-1 to TRBJ2-1; 7 bases map to TRBD2. Per germline, CDR1 DFQATT and CDR2 SNEGSKA (reference sequence). Losses at the gene ends were 3 bases for V and 10 bases for J; bases not matched to a gene: 12. CDR3 length: 14 residues. CDR3 protein: CSARGESGVGEQFF. Written as DNA, the CDR3 is TGCAGTGCTAGGGGTGAAAGCGGGGTGGGGGAGCAGTTCTTC.

V is TRBV11-2 and J is TRBJ1-4, with TRBD1 identical over 7 bases. This CDR3 has 15 amino acids. V lost 5 bases and J lost 8; bases outside the gene matches: 11. The germline CDR1 and CDR2 sequences are SGHAT and FQNNGV. The CDR3 sequence: CASSPTGAAGEKLFF. In nucleotides, the CDR3 is TGTGCCAGCAGCCCAACAGGGGCCGCGGGCGAAAAACTGTTTTTT.

This clonotype came up many times. The gene calls are TRBV18 and TRBJ1-1, with TRBD1 as a possible D gene (5 bases). Germline-derived CDR1 and CDR2 are KGHSH and LQKENI. Trimming removed 5 bases at V and 1 base at J, with 8 bases between. The CDR3 covers 13 residues. CDR3 in DNA: TGTGCCAGCTCAAGGGGATGGAACACTGAAGCTTTCTTT. This translates into CASSRGWNTEAFF.

This clonotype has at least ten counts. The J gene is TRBJ2-7, the V gene TRBV2; D ambiguous. V dropped 3 bases and J dropped 4 bases, with 7 bases sitting between them. The CDR3 is made up of 12 amino acids. CDR1 SNHLY and CDR2 FYNNEI come from the germline V gene. The DNA of the CDR3 is TGTGCCAGCAGTGACCTATCATACGAGCAGTACGTC. It codes for CASSDLSYEQYV.

Ten or more counts support this clonotype. V usage is TRBV5-1 and J usage is TRBJ2-1, with D unclear. V lost 0 bases, J lost 6 bases, and 10 bases lay in between. Germline-derived CDR1 and CDR2 are SGHRS and YFSETQ. The CDR3 totals 14 residues. CDR3 in amino acids: CASSLGTSGNEQFF. CDR3 nucleotides: TGCGCCAGCAGCTTGGGGACCTCAGGCAATGAGCAGTTCTTC.

This clonotype has ten or more counts. This chain links TRBV19 with TRBJ2-7; D is ambiguous. Trimming cost V 9 bases and J 3 bases, with 12 bases left between them. The CDR3 spans 12 residues. Germline V gives CDR1 LNHDA, CDR2 SQIVND (reference sequence). The CDR3 DNA follows: TGTGCCAGCTTTCCCGTCTTCTACGAGCAGTACGTC. Amino acid sequence: CASFPVFYEQYV.

This clonotype was detected ten times or more. The V gene is TRBV2, the J gene TRBJ2-1, with 8 bases matching TRBD2. Germline V gives CDR1 SNHLY, CDR2 FYNNEI. The CDR3 is made up of 17 amino acids. Germline trimming cut 5 bases from V and 7 bases from J; bases unmatched to any gene: 16. CDR3 DNA sequence: TGTGCCAGCAGTAAGACTGGGACTAGTCGGGTCTATAATGAGCAGTTCTTC. Amino acid sequence: CASSKTGTSRVYNEQFF.

This CDR3 reads CASSLGHQNNEQFF. Written as DNA, the CDR3 is TGTGCCAGCAGCTTAGGGCACCAGAACAATGAGCAGTTCTTC. The chain carries TRBV7-3 and TRBJ2-1; D uncertain. Germline-derived CDR1 and CDR2 are SGHTA and FQGTGA. The CDR3 runs 14 residues. V was pared by 2 bases and J by 5 bases, with 10 bases between.

This clonotype was picked up a small number of times. Here the CDR3 reads CASSVGDSSTGELFF. CDR3 nucleotides: TGTGCCAGCAGTGTGGGGGATTCCAGCACCGGGGAGCTGTTTTTT. V usage is TRBV6-4 and J usage is TRBJ2-2, with D perhaps matching TRBD1 or TRBD2 (5 bases each). This CDR3 spans 15 amino acids. Germline lookup yields CDR1 MRHNA and CDR2 SNTAGT. Trimming removed 4 bases from V and 4 bases from J, with 13 bases in between.

In this sample, this clonotype turned up many times. This chain's CDR3 is CASSGGDGANTEAFF. The CDR3 DNA reads as TGCGCCAGCAGCGGGGGCGATGGGGCGAACACTGAAGCTTTCTTT. The chain joins TRBV5-1 to TRBJ1-1; D perhaps matches TRBD1 (6 bases). V was clipped by 4 bases and J by 1 base, with 14 bases between them. The CDR3 contains 15 residues. The V gene's germline CDR1 is SGHRS and CDR2 YFSETQ. The variable domain in full, completed from reference TRBV5-1 and TRBJ1-1, reads KAGVTQTPRYLIKTRGQQVTLSCSPISGHRSVSWYQQTPGQGLQFLFEYFSETQRNKGNFPGRFSGRQFSNSRSEMNVSTLELGDSALYLCASSGGDGANTEAFFGQGTRLTVV.

This clonotype was counted ten times or more. V usage is TRBV11-3 and J usage is TRBJ2-3; 7 nucleotides align to TRBD1. The CDR3 consists of 16 residues. Germline V gives CDR1 SGHNT, CDR2 YENEEA. J was trimmed by 0 bases and V by 2 bases; bases with no gene match: 5. The CDR3 spells CASSLPRDRSTDTQYF. The CDR3 DNA is TGTGCCAGCAGCTTACCCCGGGACAGAAGCACAGATACGCAGTATTTT.

V usage is TRBV5-8 and J usage is TRBJ2-2, with 7 bases matching TRBD1. V dropped 8 bases and J dropped 2; count of bases not matched to a gene: 3. The germline CDR1 and CDR2 sequences are SGHTS and YDEGEE. The CDR3 contains 13 residues. CDR3 amino acids: CARGQDNTGELFF. CDR3 coding DNA: TGTGCCAGAGGACAGGACAACACCGGGGAGCTGTTTTTT. Complete variable domain (other parts from reference TRBV5-8 and TRBJ2-2): EAGVTQSPTHLIKTRGQQATLRCSPISGHTSVYWYQQALGLGLQFLLWYDEGEERNRGNFPPRFSGRQFPNYSSELNVNALELEDSALYLCARGQDNTGELFFGEGSRLTVL.